This T cell receptor beta chain came from a study of T cell responses to AZD1222 COVID-19 vaccine. This clone was detected only once. The V end lost 1 base, the J end lost 3 bases, and 8 bases lay between the germline ends. CDR3 length equals 14 residues. From germline, CDR1 is SGHAT and CDR2 FQNNGV. The repertoire was sequenced with immunoSEQ multiplex PCR; TCRdb's copy has only in-frame clones and lacks some. In the table there are 150,000 or so clones, 85% to 90% of which are singletons. This sequence originates from an adult in good health. The specimen comprised peripheral blood, sampled on day 0 of MenACWY control vaccination. This chain connects TRBV11-2 to TRBJ2-3; D is perhaps TRBD1 (5 bases). The CDR3 DNA reads as TGTGCCAGCAGCTTAGGGGGCCTTACAGATACGCAGTATTTT. This codes for CASSLGGLTDTQYF.